Reported below is one T cell receptor beta chain. Its antigen is undetermined. The entry originates in a study of PD-1 blockade in classical Hodgkin lymphoma. Study-level background: Patients were treated with nivolumab at 3 mg/kg, and this was given intravenously every 2 weeks.

Study results and caveats: Newly diagnosed patients had baseline TCR diversity that was reportedly lower than that of healthy donors. Newly diagnosed patients had diversity similar to the baseline diversity of complete responders. Any patient who commenced nivolumab under 1 year after ASCT was excluded.

The method was immunoSEQ multiplex PCR; TCRdb's version includes in-frame clones alone and lacks a portion of them. The repertoire holds over 15,000 clones, with around 75% as singletons. Time point defined: cycle 4 day 1 (C4D1), after around six weeks of nivolumab. In every patient, relapse followed autologous stem cell transplantation, while exposure to brentuximab vedotin differed. The study purified CD4+ T cells from thawed PBMCs using magnetic negative selection. This CDR3 spans 13 amino acids. J gave up 0 bases and V 5 bases, and 1 base lay outside the gene matches. The germline gives CDR1 GTSNPN, CDR2 SVGIG (reference sequence).

V and J are TRBV30 and TRBJ2-5; 9 nucleotides match TRBD2. The TCR comes from a human donor with classical Hodgkin lymphoma. Sequencing was performed on CD4+ T cells from blood, taken before the fourth cycle of nivolumab. This CDR3 reads CAWAGGYQETQYF. The CDR3 region has the DNA TGTGCCTGGGCGGGAGGGTACCAAGAGACCCAGTACTTC.